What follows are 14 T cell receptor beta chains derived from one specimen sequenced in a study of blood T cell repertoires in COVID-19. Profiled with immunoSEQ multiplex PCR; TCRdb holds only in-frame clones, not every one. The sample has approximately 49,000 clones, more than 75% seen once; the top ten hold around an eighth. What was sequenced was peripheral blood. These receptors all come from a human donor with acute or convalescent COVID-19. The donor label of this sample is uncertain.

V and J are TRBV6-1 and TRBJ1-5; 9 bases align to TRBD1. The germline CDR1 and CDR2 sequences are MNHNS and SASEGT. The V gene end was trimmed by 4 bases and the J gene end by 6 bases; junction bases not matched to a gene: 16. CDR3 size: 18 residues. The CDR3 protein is CASSAGNYGQGHRQPQHF. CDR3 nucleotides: TGTGCCAGCAGTGCGGGGAATTACGGACAGGGGCACCGTCAGCCCCAGCATTTT.

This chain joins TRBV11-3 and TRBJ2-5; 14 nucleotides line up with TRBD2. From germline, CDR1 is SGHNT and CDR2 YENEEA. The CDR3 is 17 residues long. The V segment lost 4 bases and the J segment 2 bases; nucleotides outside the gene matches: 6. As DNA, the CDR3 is TGTGCCAGCAGCTCGGGACTAGCGGGAGCGCGGCAAGAGACCCAGTACTTC. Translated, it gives CASSSGLAGARQETQYF.

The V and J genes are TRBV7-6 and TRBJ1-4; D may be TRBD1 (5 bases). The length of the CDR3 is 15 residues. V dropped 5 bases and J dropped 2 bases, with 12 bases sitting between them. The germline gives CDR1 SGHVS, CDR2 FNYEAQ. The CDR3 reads CASSRLGATNEKLFF. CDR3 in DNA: TGTGCCAGCAGCCGACTAGGGGCGACTAATGAAAAACTGTTTTTT.

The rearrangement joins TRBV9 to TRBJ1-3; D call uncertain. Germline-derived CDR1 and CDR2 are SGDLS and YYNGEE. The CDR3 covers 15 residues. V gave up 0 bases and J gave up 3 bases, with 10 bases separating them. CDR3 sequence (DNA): TGTGCCAGCAGCGTAGCCGCCGGGAATGGAAACACCATATATTTT. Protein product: CASSVAAGNGNTIYF.

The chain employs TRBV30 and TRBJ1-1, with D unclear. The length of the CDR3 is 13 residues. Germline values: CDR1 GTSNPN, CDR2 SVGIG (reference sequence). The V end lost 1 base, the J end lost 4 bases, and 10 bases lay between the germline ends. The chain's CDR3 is CAWSANEGTEAFF. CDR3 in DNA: TGTGCCTGGAGTGCTAACGAGGGCACTGAAGCTTTCTTT. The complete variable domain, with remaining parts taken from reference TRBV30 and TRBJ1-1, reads SQTIHQWPATLVQPVGSPLSLECTVEGTSNPNLYWYRQAAGRGLQLLFYSVGIGQISSEVPQNLSASRPQDRQFILSSKKLLLSDSGFYLCAWSANEGTEAFFGQGTRLTVV.

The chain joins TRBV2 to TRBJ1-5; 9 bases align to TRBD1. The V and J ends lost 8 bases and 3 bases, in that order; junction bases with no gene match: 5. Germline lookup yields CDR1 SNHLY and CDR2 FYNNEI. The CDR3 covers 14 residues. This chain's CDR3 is CASQDRGNNQPQHF. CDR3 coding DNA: TGTGCCAGCCAGGACAGGGGAAACAATCAGCCCCAGCATTTT.

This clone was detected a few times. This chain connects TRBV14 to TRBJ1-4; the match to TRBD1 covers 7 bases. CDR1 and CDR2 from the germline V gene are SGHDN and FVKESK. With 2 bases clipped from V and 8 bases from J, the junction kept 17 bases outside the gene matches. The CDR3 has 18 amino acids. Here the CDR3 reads CASSQRPPARDSREKLFF. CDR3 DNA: TGTGCCAGCAGCCAAAGACCTCCGGCCCGGGACAGTCGGGAAAAACTGTTTTTT.

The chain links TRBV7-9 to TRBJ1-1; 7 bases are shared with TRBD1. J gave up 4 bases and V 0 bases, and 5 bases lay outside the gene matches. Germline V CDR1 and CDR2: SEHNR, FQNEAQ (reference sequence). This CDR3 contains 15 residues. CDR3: CASSLATGMTTEAFF. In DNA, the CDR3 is TGTGCCAGCAGCTTAGCGACAGGGATGACCACTGAAGCTTTCTTT.

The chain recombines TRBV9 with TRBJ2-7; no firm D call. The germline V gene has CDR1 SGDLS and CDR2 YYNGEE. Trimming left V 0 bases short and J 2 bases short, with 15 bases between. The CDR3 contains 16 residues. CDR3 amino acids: CASSVGPDTAAYEQYF. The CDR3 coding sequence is TGTGCCAGCAGCGTAGGCCCAGACACGGCCGCCTACGAGCAGTACTTC.

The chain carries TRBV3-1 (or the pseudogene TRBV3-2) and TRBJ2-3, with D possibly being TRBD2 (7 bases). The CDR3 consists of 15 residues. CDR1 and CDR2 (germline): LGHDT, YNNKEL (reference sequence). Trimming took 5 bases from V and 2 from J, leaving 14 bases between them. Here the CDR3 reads CASSSPAGATDTQYF. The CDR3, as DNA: TGTGCCAGCAGCTCCCCTGCGGGGGCCACAGATACGCAGTATTTT.

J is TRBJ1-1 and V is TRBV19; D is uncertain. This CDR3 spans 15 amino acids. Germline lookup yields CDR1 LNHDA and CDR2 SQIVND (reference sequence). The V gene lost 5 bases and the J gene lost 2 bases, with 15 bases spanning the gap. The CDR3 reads CASSSPPGVNTEAFF. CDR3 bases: TGTGCCAGTAGTTCACCTCCCGGGGTTAACACTGAAGCTTTCTTT.

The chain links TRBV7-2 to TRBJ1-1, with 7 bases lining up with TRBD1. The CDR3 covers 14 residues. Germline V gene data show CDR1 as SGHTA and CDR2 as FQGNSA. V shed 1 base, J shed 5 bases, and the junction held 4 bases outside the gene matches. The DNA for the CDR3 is TGTGCCAGCAGCTTAGATAACAGGGGAACTGAAGCTTTCTTT. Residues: CASSLDNRGTEAFF.

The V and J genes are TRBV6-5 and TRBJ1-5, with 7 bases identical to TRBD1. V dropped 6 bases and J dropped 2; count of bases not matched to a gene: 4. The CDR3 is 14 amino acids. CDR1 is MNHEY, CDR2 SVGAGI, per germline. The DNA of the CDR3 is TGTGCCAGCAGCCACGACAGGGGCAATCAGCCCCAGCATTTT. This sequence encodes CASSHDRGNQPQHF.

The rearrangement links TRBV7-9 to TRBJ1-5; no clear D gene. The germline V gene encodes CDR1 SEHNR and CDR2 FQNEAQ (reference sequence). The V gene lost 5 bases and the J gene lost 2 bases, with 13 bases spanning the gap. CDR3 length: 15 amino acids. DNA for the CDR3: TGTGCCAGCAGCCCCGTTTCCGGGGGCAATCAGCCCCAGCATTTT. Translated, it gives CASSPVSGGNQPQHF. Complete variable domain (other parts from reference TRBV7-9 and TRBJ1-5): DTGVSQNPRHKITKRGQNVTFRCDPISEHNRLYWYRQTLGQGPEFLTYFQNEAQLEKSRLLSDRFSAERPKGSFSTLEIQRTEQGDSAMYLCASSPVSGGNQPQHFGDGTRLSIL.